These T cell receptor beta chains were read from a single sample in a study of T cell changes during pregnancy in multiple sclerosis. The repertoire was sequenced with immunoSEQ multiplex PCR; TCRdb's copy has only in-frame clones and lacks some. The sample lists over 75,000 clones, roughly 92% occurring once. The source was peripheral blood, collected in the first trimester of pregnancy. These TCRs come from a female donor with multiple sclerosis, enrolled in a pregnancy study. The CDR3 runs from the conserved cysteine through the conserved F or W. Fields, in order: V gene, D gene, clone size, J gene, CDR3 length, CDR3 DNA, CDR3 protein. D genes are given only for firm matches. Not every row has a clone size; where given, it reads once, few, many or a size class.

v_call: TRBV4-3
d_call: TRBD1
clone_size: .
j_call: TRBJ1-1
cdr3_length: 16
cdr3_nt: TGCGCCAGCAGCCAAGATCCTCAGGGGGCCAGCACTGAAGCTTTCTTT
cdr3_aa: CASSQDPQGASTEAFF

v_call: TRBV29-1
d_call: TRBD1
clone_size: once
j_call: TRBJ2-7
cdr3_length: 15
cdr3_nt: TGCAGCGTTGGGGGCGGGACAGGGGGTATCTACGAGCAGTACTTC
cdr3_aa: CSVGGGTGGIYEQYF

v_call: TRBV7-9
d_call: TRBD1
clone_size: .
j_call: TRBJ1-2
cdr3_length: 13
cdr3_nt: TGTGCCAGCAGCGTTGACAGGGACTATGGCTACACCTTC
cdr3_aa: CASSVDRDYGYTF

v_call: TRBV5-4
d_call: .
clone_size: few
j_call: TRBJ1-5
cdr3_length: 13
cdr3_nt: TGTGCCAGCAGCTTGGAAAGAGATCAGCCCCAGCATTTT
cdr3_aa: CASSLERDQPQHF

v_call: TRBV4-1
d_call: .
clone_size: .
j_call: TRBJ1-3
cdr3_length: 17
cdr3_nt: TGCGCCAGCAGCCAAATAGATTTGGGCTTCTCTGGAAACACCATATATTTT
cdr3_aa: CASSQIDLGFSGNTIYF

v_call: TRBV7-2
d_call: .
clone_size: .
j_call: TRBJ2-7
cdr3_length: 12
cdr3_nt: TGTGCCAGCAGCTTACGGGACTACGAGCAGTACTTC
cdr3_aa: CASSLRDYEQYF

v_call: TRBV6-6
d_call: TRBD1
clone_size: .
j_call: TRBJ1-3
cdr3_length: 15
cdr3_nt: TGTGCCAGCCTGCTGGGGACAGGGGATGGTAACACCATATATTTT
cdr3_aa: CASLLGTGDGNTIYF

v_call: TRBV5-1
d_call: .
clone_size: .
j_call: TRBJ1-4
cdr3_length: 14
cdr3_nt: TGCGCCAGCAGCTTGGGAGGGTTCAATGAAAAACTGTTTTTT
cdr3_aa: CASSLGGFNEKLFF

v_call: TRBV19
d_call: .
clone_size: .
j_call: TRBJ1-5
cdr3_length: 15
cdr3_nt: TGTGCCAGTAGACAAGGGGCGTATAGCAATCAGCCCCAGCATTTT
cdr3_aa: CASRQGAYSNQPQHF

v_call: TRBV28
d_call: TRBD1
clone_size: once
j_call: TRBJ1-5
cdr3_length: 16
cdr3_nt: TGTGCCAGCAGTTTATCCAGGGGGCCGACCAATCAGCCCCAGCATTTT
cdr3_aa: CASSLSRGPTNQPQHF

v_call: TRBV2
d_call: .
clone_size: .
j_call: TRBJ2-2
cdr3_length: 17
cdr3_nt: TGTGCCAGCAGTGTACTAAATCAAGGCCTAGCGACCGGGGAGCTGTTTTTT
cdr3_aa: CASSVLNQGLATGELFF

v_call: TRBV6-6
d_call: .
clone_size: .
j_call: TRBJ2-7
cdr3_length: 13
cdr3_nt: TGTGCCAGCAGCAGACAGTCGGACTACGAGCAGTACTTC
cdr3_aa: CASSRQSDYEQYF

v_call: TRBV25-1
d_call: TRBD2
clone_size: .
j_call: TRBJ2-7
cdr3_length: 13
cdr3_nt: TGTGCCAGCGGACGCGGGAGTTCGGGCGAGCAGTACTTC
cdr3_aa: CASGRGSSGEQYF

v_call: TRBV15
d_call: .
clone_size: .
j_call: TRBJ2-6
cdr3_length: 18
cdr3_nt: TGTGCCACCAGCAGATCCGGGACATGGAGCTCTGGGGCCAACGTCCTGACTTTC
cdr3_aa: CATSRSGTWSSGANVLTF

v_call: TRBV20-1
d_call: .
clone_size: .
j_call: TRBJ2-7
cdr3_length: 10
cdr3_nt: TGCAGTGCTGGCACGCGGGAGCAGTACTTC
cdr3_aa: CSAGTREQYF